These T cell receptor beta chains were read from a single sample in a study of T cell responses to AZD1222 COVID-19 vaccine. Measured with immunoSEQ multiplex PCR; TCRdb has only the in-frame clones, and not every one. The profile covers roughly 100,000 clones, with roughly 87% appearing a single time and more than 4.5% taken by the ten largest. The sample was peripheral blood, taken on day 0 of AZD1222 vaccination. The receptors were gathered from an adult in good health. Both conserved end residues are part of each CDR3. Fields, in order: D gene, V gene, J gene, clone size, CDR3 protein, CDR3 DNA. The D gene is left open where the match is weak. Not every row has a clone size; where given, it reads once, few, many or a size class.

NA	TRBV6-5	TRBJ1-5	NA	CASRRGTGSNQPQHF	TGTGCCAGCAGAAGGGGGACGGGTAGCAATCAGCCCCAGCATTTT
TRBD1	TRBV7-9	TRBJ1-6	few	CASSLATGLSYNSPLHF	TGTGCCAGCAGCTTAGCGACAGGGTTATCCTATAATTCACCCCTCCACTTT
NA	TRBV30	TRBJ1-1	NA	CAWKRERTEAFF	TGTGCCTGGAAGCGGGAAAGGACCGAAGCTTTCTTT
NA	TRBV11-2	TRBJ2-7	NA	CASSLVGSQDEQYF	TGTGCCAGCAGCTTAGTGGGTTCTCAAGACGAGCAGTACTTC
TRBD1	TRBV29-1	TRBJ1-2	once	CSGGGGQGYGYTF	TGCAGCGGAGGGGGAGGACAGGGCTATGGCTACACCTTC
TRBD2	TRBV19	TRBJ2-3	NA	CASSPGLADAGDTQYF	TGTGCCAGTAGTCCCGGACTAGCCGACGCGGGCGATACGCAGTATTTT
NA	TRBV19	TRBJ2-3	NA	CASTLGGRGFDTQYF	TGTGCCAGTACCCTCGGGGGGCGGGGGTTCGATACGCAGTATTTT
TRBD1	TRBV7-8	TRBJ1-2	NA	CASSRGGQLYGYTF	TGTGCCAGCAGCCGAGGGGGACAGCTCTATGGCTACACCTTC
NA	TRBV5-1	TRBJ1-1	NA	CASSLGPTNTEAFF	TGCGCCAGCAGCCTGGGACCGACGAACACTGAAGCTTTCTTT
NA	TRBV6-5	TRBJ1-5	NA	CASGPGRDQPQHF	TGTGCCAGCGGCCCCGGGAGGGATCAGCCCCAGCATTTT
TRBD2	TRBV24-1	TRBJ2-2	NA	CATSDGGLAAAGELFF	TGTGCCACCAGTGATGGGGGACTAGCGGCCGCCGGGGAGCTGTTTTTT
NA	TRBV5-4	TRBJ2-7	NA	CASSLEQGSGYEQYF	TGTGCCAGCAGCTTGGAGCAGGGGTCCGGGTACGAGCAGTACTTC
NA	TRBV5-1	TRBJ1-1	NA	CASSLGVGNTEAFF	TGCGCCAGCAGCTTGGGGGTCGGGAACACTGAAGCTTTCTTT